Sequencing of this T cell receptor (beta chain) was carried out in a study of shared clonotypes between healthy human individuals. Study-wide background: The donor pool was made up of a couple of women and a few men aged 18 to 49. Three plates each covered CD4 naive and memory; CD8 naive two, CD8 memory one.

V lost 4 bases and J lost 6; bases outside the gene matches: 10. Germline V gene data show CDR1 as SEHNR and CDR2 as FQNEAQ (reference sequence). The CDR3 runs to 17 residues. Findings of the study overall: Generally, estimated richness proved larger in naive subsets than it did in memory subsets.

Sequencing was performed with immunoSEQ multiplex PCR; in TCRdb, only in-frame clones are kept and a portion is missing. The table has some 1.5 million clones, 98% seen once. Concerning this clone: The antigen is unknown.

This chain connects TRBV7-9 to TRBJ1-5, with 12 bases aligning to TRBD1. The sequence came from a man aged 25 to 45 in good health. Sequencing was carried out using naive CD4+ T cells sorted from blood. Subset given: CD45RA+ positively selected. The CDR3 DNA follows: TGTGCCAGCAGCTCAACCACCGGGACAGGGGGCGCTCAGCCCCAGCATTTT. This translates into CASSSTTGTGGAQPQHF.